Each of the 2 T cell receptor beta chains below was sequenced from the same sample in a study of OX40 agonist ivuxolimab in advanced cancers. Profiled with immunoSEQ multiplex PCR; TCRdb holds only in-frame clones, not every one. Of about 36,000 clones listed, about 88% are singletons. Material: CD4+ or CD8+ T cells sorted from blood, obtained in a trial of the OX40 agonist ivuxolimab. Receptors originate from an adult with an advanced solid tumor such as melanoma, head and neck, liver or kidney cancer.

The J gene is TRBJ2-3, the V gene TRBV15; TRBD1 is a possible D gene (5 bases). The V and J ends lost 0 bases and 6 bases respectively, with 19 bases between them. From germline, CDR1 is LNHNV and CDR2 YYDKDF (reference sequence). This CDR3 is built from 17 residues. This chain's CDR3 is CATSRDTPRTTADTQYF. As DNA, the CDR3 is TGTGCCACCAGCAGAGATACCCCCCGGACAACGGCTGATACGCAGTATTTT.

The chain employs TRBV2 and TRBJ1-1; D call uncertain. CDR1 is SNHLY and CDR2 is FYNNEI in the germline V gene. The CDR3 covers 10 residues. Between the trimmed V and J ends, which lost 8 bases and 5 bases, there was a span of 6 bases. This chain's CDR3 is CASPQTEAFF. CDR3 nucleotide sequence: TGTGCCAGCCCCCAAACTGAAGCTTTCTTT.